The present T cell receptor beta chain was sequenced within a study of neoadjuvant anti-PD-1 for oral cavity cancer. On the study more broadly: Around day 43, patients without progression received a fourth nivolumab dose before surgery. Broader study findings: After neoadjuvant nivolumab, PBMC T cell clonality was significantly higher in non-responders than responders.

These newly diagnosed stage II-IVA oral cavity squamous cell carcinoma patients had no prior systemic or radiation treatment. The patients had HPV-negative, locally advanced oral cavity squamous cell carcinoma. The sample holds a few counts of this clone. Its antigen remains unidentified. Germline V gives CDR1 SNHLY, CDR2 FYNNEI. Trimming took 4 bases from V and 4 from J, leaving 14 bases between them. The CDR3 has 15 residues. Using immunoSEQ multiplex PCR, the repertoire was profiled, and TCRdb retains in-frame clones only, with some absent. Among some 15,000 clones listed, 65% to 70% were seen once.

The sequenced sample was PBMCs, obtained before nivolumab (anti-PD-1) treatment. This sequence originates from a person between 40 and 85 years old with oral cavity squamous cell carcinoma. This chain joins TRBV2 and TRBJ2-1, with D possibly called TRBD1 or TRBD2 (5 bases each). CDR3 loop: CASSGGKVGYNEQFF. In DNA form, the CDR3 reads TGTGCCAGCAGTGGGGGGAAAGTGGGTTACAATGAGCAGTTCTTC. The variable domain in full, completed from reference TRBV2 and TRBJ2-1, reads EPEVTQTPSHQVTQMGQEVILRCVPISNHLYFYWYRQILGQKVEFLVSFYNNEISEKSEIFDDQFSVERPDGSNFTLKIRSTKLEDSAMYFCASSGGKVGYNEQFFGPGTRLTVL.